These T cell receptor beta chains were read from a single sample in a study of CD8 T cells in ankylosing spondylitis. A single record per CDR3 protein comes from TCRdb applying MiXCR to the 5' RACE reads. In the table there are tens of thousands of distinct CDR3 sequences, around 6% of which are singletons. Material: blood, either unsorted or a sorted T cell fraction (not recorded which). These receptors all stem from a male donor with ankylosing spondylitis or in good health (not recorded which). Both conserved end residues are part of each CDR3. D genes are given only for firm matches. Some rows mark clone size as missing; the rest say once, few, many or name a class of expanded clone.

CDR3 length	D gene	V gene	clone size	J gene	CDR3 protein	CDR3 DNA
13	.	TRBV20-1	many	TRBJ1-1	CSASPQVVTEAFF	TGCAGTGCTAGTCCCCAGGTTGTCACTGAAGCTTTCTTT
12	TRBD1	TRBV29-1	many	TRBJ2-2	CSVEDLHRGLFF	TGCAGCGTTGAAGATCTTCACAGGGGGCTGTTTTTT
14	.	TRBV20-1	many	TRBJ1-4	CSARDQSAGEKLFF	TGCAGTGCTAGAGATCAATCTGCGGGGGAAAAACTGTTTTTT
16	TRBD1	TRBV18	many	TRBJ2-7	CASSPNRGALAYEQYF	TGTGCCAGCTCACCAAACAGGGGCGCCCTAGCCTACGAGCAGTACTTC
14	.	TRBV5-1	many	TRBJ1-6	CASSLGVRDSPLHF	TGCGCCAGCAGCTTAGGGGTGCGCGATTCACCCCTCCACTTT
13	.	TRBV27	many	TRBJ1-2	CASSSAGASSYTF	TGTGCCAGCAGTTCCGCAGGGGCTTCTTCCTACACCTTC
14	.	TRBV18	many	TRBJ2-5	CASSQTGLEETQYF	TGTGCCAGCTCACAAACAGGGTTGGAAGAGACCCAGTACTTC
18	TRBD2	TRBV4-3	many	TRBJ2-3	CASSQEGSGGPSTDTQYF	TGCGCCAGCAGCCAAGAGGGTTCGGGGGGTCCTTCCACAGATACGCAGTATTTT
13	.	TRBV27	many	TRBJ2-7	CASSPYPSYEQYF	TGTGCCAGCAGTCCATACCCATCCTACGAGCAGTACTTC
13	.	TRBV7-6	.	TRBJ1-5	CSSSGGMNQPQHF	TGCTCATCCTCCGGGGGCATGAATCAGCCCCAGCATTTT
15	TRBD2	TRBV5-1	many	TRBJ2-1	CASSLLAGGPNEQFF	TGCGCCAGCAGCTTACTAGCGGGAGGGCCCAATGAGCAGTTCTTC
17	TRBD2	TRBV5-5	many	TRBJ2-7	CASSSRGLAGAPREQYF	TGTGCCAGCAGCTCCCGAGGCCTAGCGGGAGCCCCAAGGGAGCAGTACTTC
14	.	TRBV5-1	many	TRBJ2-7	CASSLEAGPYEQYF	TGCGCCAGCAGCTTGGAGGCGGGGCCCTACGAGCAGTACTTC
16	TRBD2	TRBV13	many	TRBJ2-1	CASSFGWGGDYNEQFF	TGTGCCAGCAGCTTCGGATGGGGGGGGGACTACAATGAGCAGTTCTTC
18	TRBD2	TRBV28	many	TRBJ2-7	CASSPSTSGSHLSYEQYF	TGTGCCAGCAGTCCGTCGACTAGCGGGAGTCATTTATCGTACGAGCAGTACTTC
20	TRBD1	TRBV23-1	many	TRBJ2-1	CASSPTGEILDRGSYNEQFF	TGCGCCAGCAGTCCTACCGGGGAAATTTTAGACAGGGGCTCCTACAATGAGCAGTTCTTC
14	.	TRBV20-1	.	TRBJ2-3	CSARLGILPSGQYF	TGCAGTGCTAGATTAGGGATTCTCCCGTCTGGGCAGTATTTT
15	TRBD2	TRBV7-2	many	TRBJ2-7	CASSLRASGDYEQYF	TGTGCCAGCAGTCTAAGGGCTAGCGGGGATTACGAGCAGTACTTC
14	.	TRBV5-8	many	TRBJ1-1	CASSLSDANTEAFF	TGTGCCAGCAGCTTGTCGGATGCGAACACTGAAGCTTTCTTT
16	TRBD2	TRBV28	many	TRBJ2-1	CASSLFPASGYNEQFF	TGTGCCAGCAGTTTATTCCCTGCTAGCGGATACAATGAGCAGTTCTTC
19	TRBD2	TRBV20-1	many	TRBJ2-3	CSARAPGGGPGVFQDTQYF	TGCAGTGCTAGAGCCCCGGGCGGGGGGCCGGGGGTTTTTCAGGATACGCAGTATTTT
13	TRBD2	TRBV7-7	many	TRBJ2-1	CASSIGLAGEQFF	TGTGCTAGCAGCATAGGACTAGCGGGTGAGCAGTTCTTC
15	TRBD2	TRBV6-4	many	TRBJ2-3	CASSDTSGGADTQYF	TGTGCCAGCAGTGACACTAGCGGGGGAGCAGATACGCAGTATTTT
14	.	TRBV6-1	many	TRBJ2-5	CASSEVWGRETQYF	TGTGCCAGCAGTGAAGTTTGGGGGAGAGAGACCCAGTACTTC
11	.	TRBV24-1	many	TRBJ2-1	CATSAATEQFF	TGTGCCACCAGTGCTGCCACCGAGCAGTTCTTC
15	TRBD2	TRBV5-1	.	TRBJ2-2	CVSSYGTSGTGEPFF	TGCGTCAGCAGCTACGGGACTAGCGGAACCGGGGAGCCGTTTTTT
14	.	TRBV19	many	TRBJ2-5	CASSIRTYPETQYF	TGTGCCAGTAGTATTCGCACATACCCAGAGACCCAGTACTTC
12	TRBD2	TRBV20-1	many	TRBJ2-3	CSAASGGDTQYF	TGCAGTGCGGCTAGCGGGGGGGATACGCAGTATTTT
13	.	TRBV20-1	many	TRBJ2-7	CSALSGGPYEQYF	TGCAGTGCCCTTAGCGGAGGGCCCTACGAGCAGTACTTC
13	TRBD1	TRBV20-1	many	TRBJ2-7	CSARPGGTYEQYF	TGCAGTGCTAGACCAGGGGGCACGTACGAGCAGTACTTC
17	.	TRBV7-9	many	TRBJ1-1	CASSLYLRTKKNTEAFF	TGTGCCAGCAGCCTATATCTACGGACAAAGAAGAACACTGAAGCTTTCTTT
14	TRBD1	TRBV20-1	many	TRBJ1-2	CSARARTGRYGYTF	TGCAGTGCTAGAGCCCGGACAGGACGGTATGGCTACACCTTC
18	TRBD2	TRBV11-2	many	TRBJ2-7	CASSLVGTSGGIGHEQYF	TGTGCCAGCAGCTTAGTCGGGACTAGCGGGGGTATCGGGCACGAGCAGTACTTC
17	TRBD1	TRBV7-9	many	TRBJ2-3	CASSPKRGDRGGGTQYF	TGTGCCAGCAGCCCCAAAAGGGGCGACAGGGGCGGCGGTACGCAGTATTTT
15	.	TRBV10-2	.	TRBJ2-6	CTSSDPGAGANVLTF	TGCACCAGCAGTGATCCGGGGGCTGGGGCCAACGTCCTGACCTTC
12	TRBD2	TRBV30	many	TRBJ2-3	CAWSASGDTQYF	TGTGCCTGGAGTGCTAGCGGAGATACGCAGTATTTT
19	TRBD2	TRBV4-3	many	TRBJ2-7	CASSQVINAVGLGTYEQYF	TGCGCCAGCAGCCAAGTTATTAATGCCGTGGGACTAGGGACATACGAGCAGTACTTC
15	TRBD1	TRBV5-5	many	TRBJ2-2	CASSPGTGRTGELFF	TGTGCCAGCAGCCCCGGGACAGGGAGAACCGGGGAGCTGTTTTTT
15	.	TRBV14	many	TRBJ2-7	CASSQGLRSSYEQYF	TGTGCCAGCAGCCAAGGACTTAGGAGCTCCTACGAGCAGTACTTC
18	.	TRBV27	many	TRBJ1-6	CASSLFGQGSSYNSPLHF	TGTGCCAGCAGTTTGTTTGGGCAGGGAAGCTCCTATAATTCACCCCTCCACTTT
11	.	TRBV7-8	many	TRBJ2-2	CASSLNAELFF	TGTGCCAGCAGCTTAAACGCTGAGCTGTTTTTT
13	TRBD1	TRBV6-2/TRBV6-3	many	TRBJ2-7	CASRGTAFYEQYF	TGTGCCAGCAGAGGGACAGCTTTCTACGAGCAGTACTTC
15	.	TRBV5-5	many	TRBJ2-2	CASSLEPLNTGELFF	TGTGCCAGCAGCTTGGAACCACTGAACACCGGGGAGCTGTTTTTT
13	.	TRBV7-3	many	TRBJ1-2	CASSLDGNYGYTF	TGTGCCAGCAGCCTTGACGGCAACTATGGCTACACCTTC
15	.	TRBV3-1	few	TRBJ2-1	CASSQVDYLGGEQFF	TGTGCCAGCAGCCAGGTGGACTACCTGGGAGGTGAGCAGTTCTTC
15	.	TRBV7-9	many	TRBJ2-7	CASSLAALLWYEQYF	TGTGCCAGCAGCTTAGCGGCGCTTCTTTGGTACGAGCAGTACTTC
11	.	TRBV5-1	many	TRBJ2-2	CASSFSGELFF	TGCGCCAGCAGCTTCTCCGGGGAGCTGTTTTTT
16	.	TRBV28	many	TRBJ1-2	CASSLLPITDTHGYTF	TGTGCCAGCAGTTTACTCCCCATCACAGATACGCATGGCTACACCTTC
13	.	TRBV6-6	many	TRBJ1-5	CASSSQGAQPQHF	TGTGCCAGCAGTTCACAGGGCGCCCAGCCCCAGCATTTT
12	.	TRBV10-3	many	TRBJ2-5	CAIAPAQETQYF	TGTGCCATCGCGCCAGCGCAAGAGACCCAGTACTTC
14	.	TRBV20-1	many	TRBJ2-3	CSAKGGLGTDTQYF	TGCAGTGCTAAGGGGGGATTAGGAACAGATACGCAGTATTTT
13	TRBD2	TRBV7-9	many	TRBJ2-1	CASSPGTRAEQFF	TGTGCCAGCAGCCCCGGGACTAGAGCTGAGCAGTTCTTC
14	TRBD1	TRBV9	many	TRBJ1-2	CASSLGDRAYGYTF	TGTGCCAGCAGCCTCGGGGACAGGGCCTATGGCTACACCTTC
15	.	TRBV7-2	many	TRBJ1-2	CASSPDLSPLLGYTF	TGTGCCAGCAGCCCGGACCTTAGTCCCCTCCTTGGCTACACCTTC
14	.	TRBV24-1	many	TRBJ2-5	CATSDPSRPGAQYF	TGTGCCACCAGTGATCCCTCTAGGCCAGGGGCCCAGTACTTC
14	TRBD1	TRBV12-3/TRBV12-4	.	TRBJ1-4	CASSSGTANEKLFF	TGTGCCAGCAGCTCCGGGACAGCTAATGAAAAACTGTTTTTT
14	.	TRBV12-3/TRBV12-4	many	TRBJ2-2	CASSTLTGTGELFF	TGTGCCAGCAGCACCCTGACCGGAACCGGGGAGCTGTTTTTT